This T cell receptor (beta chain) was sequenced in a study of cytomegalovirus exposure and HLA in healthy donors. V lost 4 bases, J lost 3 bases, and 4 bases stayed unmatched. This CDR3 comprises 14 residues. Germline CDR1 reads MRHNA; CDR2 reads SNTAGT. Data came from immunoSEQ multiplex PCR; TCRdb stores just in-frame clones and leaves some out. Among some 170,000 clones, 80% to 85% were seen once, and the ten largest hold roughly a tenth. Input material: PBMCs. This TCR came from a man aged 30 to 39 in good health and CMV-seropositive. J is TRBJ2-5 and V is TRBV6-4; TRBD2 agrees at 8 bases. The CDR3 DNA is TGTGCCAGCAGTGCCAGAGCGGGAGAAGAGACCCAGTACTTC. This codes for CASSARAGEETQYF.